This is a list of T cell receptor beta chains from one sample in a study of STAT5B mutations in CD4+ large granular lymphocyte leukemia. The table came from immunoSEQ multiplex PCR; TCRdb's copy has only in-frame clones and leaves some out. The sample shows about 32,000 clones, approximately 80% of them seen only once. Sequencing was done on a sample of CD4+ T cells from blood buffy coats. The receptors derive from a human donor in good health. Each CDR3 is given with its conserved first and last residue. A D gene is named only where the DNA matches it firmly. For some rows the clone size is stated as once, few or many, or as a class when expanded; others skip it.

TRBJ2-5 TRBD2 TRBV4-1 NA TGCGCCAGCAGCCAAGATCATGTGGGGGGGAGGGAGACCCAGTACTTC CASSQDHVGGRETQYF
TRBJ2-1 NA TRBV11-3 NA TGTGCCAGCAGCTTGGGCCTGGGAGCTGCTTATGAGCAGTTCTTC CASSLGLGAAYEQFF
TRBJ2-1 NA TRBV11-2 NA TGTGCCAGCAGCGACATCCTGGGGCAGCTGCCGTTCTTC CASSDILGQLPFF
TRBJ2-7 TRBD2 TRBV6-6 NA TGTGCCAGCAGTTTGAAACTAGCGGGGCCCTACGAGCAGTACTTC CASSLKLAGPYEQYF
TRBJ1-2 NA TRBV5-5 NA TGTGCCAGCAGCCCGGGCACCCCTTTAGGGACCTTGGGATATGGCTACACCTTC CASSPGTPLGTLGYGYTF
TRBJ2-1 TRBD2 TRBV7-6 NA TGTGCCAGCAGTTTTGAGTCGGGGGGGAGCGCCGGGGACAATGAGCAGTTCTTC CASSFESGGSAGDNEQFF
TRBJ2-1 NA TRBV30 NA TGTGCCTGGAGTCAAGCGGAACGCTCCTACAATGAGCAGTTCTTC CAWSQAERSYNEQFF
TRBJ2-7 TRBD1 TRBV28 NA TGTGCCAGCAGGACCCTCCGGGACAGGGCCCCCTACGAGCAGTACTTC CASRTLRDRAPYEQYF
TRBJ2-1 TRBD2 TRBV30 NA TGTGCCTGGAGTGTAGGGCTAGCGGGAGTAGAGCAGTTCTTC CAWSVGLAGVEQFF
TRBJ2-7 TRBD2 TRBV5-3 NA TGTGCCAGAAGCGCACCGGGACTAGAAGACTACGAGCAGTACTTC CARSAPGLEDYEQYF
TRBJ2-4 NA TRBV5-5 once TGTGCCAGCAGCTTGTCTTGGTTCGGAAACATTCAGTACTTC CASSLSWFGNIQYF
TRBJ2-3 NA TRBV6-5 NA TGTGCCAGCAGTTATGCGGGAATAGCGGCCGATACGCAGTATTTT CASSYAGIAADTQYF
TRBJ2-5 TRBD2 TRBV19 NA TGTGCCAGAAAGGGACTAGCGGGATTGGAGACCCAGTACTTC CARKGLAGLETQYF
TRBJ1-6 TRBD1 TRBV6-5 NA TGTGCCAGCAGTTTGGGACAGCTTAATTCACCCCTCCACTTT CASSLGQLNSPLHF
TRBJ2-5 TRBD1 TRBV27 NA TGTGCCAGCGGTAGGACAGGTACAGGGACCCAGTACTTC CASGRTGTGTQYF
TRBJ2-3 TRBD2 TRBV7-2 NA TGTGCCAGCAGCACTAGCGGGAGGACAGATACGCAGTATTTT CASSTSGRTDTQYF
TRBJ1-5 TRBD1 TRBV4-2 NA TGTGCCAGCAGTGAAGGGGGTTTAGGGGGCGAGCCCCAGCATTTT CASSEGGLGGEPQHF
TRBJ1-2 NA TRBV27 NA TGTGCCAGCAGTCTAGGGCCTCCGACAGAGACTCATTCCTATGGCTACACCTTC CASSLGPPTETHSYGYTF
TRBJ2-1 NA TRBV30 once TGTGCCTGGAGTGTAAGCGATGAGCAGTTCTTC CAWSVSDEQFF
TRBJ2-7 NA TRBV6-5 NA TGTGCCAGCAGTTACCAGCAGGGTACCTACTCCTACGAGCAGTACTTC CASSYQQGTYSYEQYF
TRBJ1-2 TRBD1 TRBV7-2 NA TGTGCCAGCAGCTTTCAACTAGACAGGGTGGATGGCTACACCTTC CASSFQLDRVDGYTF
TRBJ2-7 NA TRBV28 NA TGTGCCAGCAGTGAAACAGGGTCACGCTCCTACGAGCAGTACTTC CASSETGSRSYEQYF
TRBJ2-1 TRBD1 TRBV7-9 NA TGTGCCAGCAGCCCTGGATCGGGGACAGTCTACAATGAGCAGTTCTTC CASSPGSGTVYNEQFF
TRBJ2-5 TRBD1 TRBV5-1 NA TGCGCCAGCAGCTCGGGACAGGAGCAAGGGACCCAGTACTTC CASSSGQEQGTQYF
TRBJ1-3 NA TRBV28 NA TGTGCCAGCACCTTAGGCGGGGTCCCAATTTACTCTGGAAACACCATATATTTT CASTLGGVPIYSGNTIYF
TRBJ1-2 NA TRBV19 NA TGTGCCAGTAACAATGCTAACTATGGCTACACCTTC CASNNANYGYTF